These T cell receptor beta chains were read from a single sample in a study of CD8 T cells in Susac syndrome. TCRdb itself ran the immunoSEQ multiplex PCR reads through MiXCR, one entry per CDR3 protein. Here the sample spans about 210,000 distinct CDR3 sequences, 95% being singletons. Sequences were obtained from CD4+ T cells from PBMCs. The receptors were gathered from a human donor with multiple sclerosis. Both conserved end residues are part of each CDR3. A D gene is named only where the DNA matches it firmly. The listing skips clone size in some rows; elsewhere it reads once, few, many or a size class.

clone_size j_call v_call d_call cdr3_nt cdr3_aa
. TRBJ2-5 TRBV4-2 TRBD2 TGTGCCAGCAGCCAAAGACTAGCGGAGACCCAGTACTTC CASSQRLAETQYF
. TRBJ2-6 TRBV4-1 . TGCGCCAGCAGCCAAGATATTCTTGGGAACGGGGCCAACGTCCTGACTTTC CASSQDILGNGANVLTF
few TRBJ2-3 TRBV18 . TGTGCCAGCTCACCAGGGACAGATACGCAGTATTTT CASSPGTDTQYF
. TRBJ2-7 TRBV11-2 . TGTGCCAGCAGCCCCGCGTACGGCGGCGAGCAGTACTTC CASSPAYGGEQYF
. TRBJ2-7 TRBV10-3 . TGTGCCATCAACCAGGACCCGCTGGGGACCTACGAGCAGTACTTC CAINQDPLGTYEQYF
. TRBJ1-6 TRBV5-4 TRBD1 TGTGCCAGCAGCAAGGGGGACAGGGGATATTCACCCCTCCACTTT CASSKGDRGYSPLHF
. TRBJ2-1 TRBV20-1 . TGCAGTGCTTATATCGGGGGGCCGGGGAATGAGCAGTTCTTC CSAYIGGPGNEQFF
few TRBJ2-5 TRBV5-4 . TGTGCCAGCAGCTTGGTAGCAGGAGAGACCCAGTACTTC CASSLVAGETQYF
. TRBJ2-5 TRBV5-4 . TGTGCCAGCAGCTTAAGACGACAGCTTCAAGAGACCCAGTACTTC CASSLRRQLQETQYF
. TRBJ2-5 TRBV27 TRBD2 TGTGCCAGCAGTTTATCGGGCTCAGGGAGGGAGGAGACCCAGTACTTC CASSLSGSGREETQYF
. TRBJ1-1 TRBV7-8 . TGTGCCAGCAGCTTAGCGCTTGGGCTCCTGAACACTGAAGCTTTCTTT CASSLALGLLNTEAFF
once TRBJ1-1 TRBV20-1 TRBD1 TGCAGTGCTAGGAGACAGGGAAGGGGCACTGAAGCTTTCTTT CSARRQGRGTEAFF
. TRBJ2-7 TRBV29-1 TRBD2 TGCAGCGTTGAAGAAGGGACTAGTAGTTTCCACGAGCAGTACTTC CSVEEGTSSFHEQYF
. TRBJ1-1 TRBV20-1 TRBD1 TGCAGTGCTAGCCTTTTGGGACAGGGACGAGGTGAAGCTTTCTTT CSASLLGQGRGEAFF
. TRBJ2-7 TRBV24-1 TRBD2 TGTGCCACCAGTGATTGGACTAGCTGCTACGAGCAGTACTTC CATSDWTSCYEQYF
. TRBJ2-3 TRBV12-3/TRBV12-4 TRBD2 TGTGCCAGCAGTAGCAGCGGGAGGGCCGCAGATACGCAGTATTTT CASSSSGRAADTQYF
. TRBJ2-1 TRBV7-3 TRBD2 TGTGCCAGCAGCGCAGGACTAGCGGGCATCAATGAGCAGTTCTTC CASSAGLAGINEQFF
. TRBJ2-7 TRBV5-4 TRBD1 TGTGCCAGCAGCTTGGGGTGGACAGGGGATGCCTACGAGCAGTACTTC CASSLGWTGDAYEQYF
. TRBJ2-1 TRBV28 TRBD2 TGTGCCAGCAGTAATGTGAGGCGGGAGGGCATGGATGAGCAGTTCTTC CASSNVRREGMDEQFF
. TRBJ2-1 TRBV3-1 TRBD2 TGTGCCAGCAGCCATACCCGGGGGGGCCTAGGGAACTACAATGAGCAGTTCTTC CASSHTRGGLGNYNEQFF
. TRBJ2-7 TRBV5-1 . TGCGCCAGCAGTACGGACTTATCCTCCTACGAGCAGTACTTC CASSTDLSSYEQYF
. TRBJ2-5 TRBV3-1 . TGTGCCAGCAGCCCTTCGGGCGCCCGGGGCGAGACCCAGTACTTC CASSPSGARGETQYF
. TRBJ1-2 TRBV15 . TGTGCCACCAGCATAGACACTAGTTCAAATGGCTACACCTTC CATSIDTSSNGYTF
. TRBJ2-6 TRBV30 . TGTGCCTGGGGGTCACCTGGGGCCAACGTCCTGACTTTC CAWGSPGANVLTF
. TRBJ1-1 TRBV20-1 . TGCAGTGCTAGAGTTGCAAAGGGTTCAGCTTTCTTT CSARVAKGSAFF
. TRBJ2-7 TRBV7-9 TRBD1 TGTGCCAGCAGCTTTCCAGGACAGGGGTACGAGCAGTACTTC CASSFPGQGYEQYF